This TCR beta chain derives from a study of blood T cell repertoires in COVID-19. Study-level background: There were acute and convalescent COVID-19 samples, and they came from the United States, Italy and Spain.

V was clipped by 6 bases and J by 3 bases; unmatched bases: 24. CDR1 SNHLY and CDR2 FYNNEI come from the germline V gene. The CDR3 is made up of 20 amino acids. Authors' processing steps: Reference gene primer amplification gave nucleated cell count estimates. The table came from immunoSEQ multiplex PCR; TCRdb's copy has only in-frame clones and leaves some out. V and J calls and clone size are those listed in that table; D and trimming were worked out from the DNA. The data contain tens of thousands of clones, roughly 84% of them singletons. The TCR was taken from a woman in her 70s in a cohort sampled during active COVID-19. This chain joins TRBV2 and TRBJ2-7; 9 nucleotides align to TRBD2. The sequencing sample was made of peripheral blood. For the CDR3, the DNA is TGTGCCAGCAGGGAACCCCAGTGGCGAGCGGGAGGTGACGACCACTACGAGCAGTACTTC. It codes for CASREPQWRAGGDDHYEQYF.